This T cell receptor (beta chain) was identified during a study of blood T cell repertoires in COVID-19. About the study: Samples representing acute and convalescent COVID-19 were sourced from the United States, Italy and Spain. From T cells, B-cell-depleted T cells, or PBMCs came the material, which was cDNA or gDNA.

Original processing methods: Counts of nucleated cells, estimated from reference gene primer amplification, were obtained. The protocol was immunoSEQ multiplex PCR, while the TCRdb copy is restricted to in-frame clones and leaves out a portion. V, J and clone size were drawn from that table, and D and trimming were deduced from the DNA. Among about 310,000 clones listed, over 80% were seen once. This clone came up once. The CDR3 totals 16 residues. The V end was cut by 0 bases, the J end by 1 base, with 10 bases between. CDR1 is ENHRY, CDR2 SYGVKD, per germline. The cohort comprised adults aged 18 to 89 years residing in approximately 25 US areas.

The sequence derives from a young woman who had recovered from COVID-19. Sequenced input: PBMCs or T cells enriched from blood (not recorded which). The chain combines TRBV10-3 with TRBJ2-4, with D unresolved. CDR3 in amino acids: CAISESAPQAKNIQYF. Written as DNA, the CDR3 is TGTGCCATCAGTGAGTCGGCTCCCCAGGCCAAAAACATTCAGTACTTC.